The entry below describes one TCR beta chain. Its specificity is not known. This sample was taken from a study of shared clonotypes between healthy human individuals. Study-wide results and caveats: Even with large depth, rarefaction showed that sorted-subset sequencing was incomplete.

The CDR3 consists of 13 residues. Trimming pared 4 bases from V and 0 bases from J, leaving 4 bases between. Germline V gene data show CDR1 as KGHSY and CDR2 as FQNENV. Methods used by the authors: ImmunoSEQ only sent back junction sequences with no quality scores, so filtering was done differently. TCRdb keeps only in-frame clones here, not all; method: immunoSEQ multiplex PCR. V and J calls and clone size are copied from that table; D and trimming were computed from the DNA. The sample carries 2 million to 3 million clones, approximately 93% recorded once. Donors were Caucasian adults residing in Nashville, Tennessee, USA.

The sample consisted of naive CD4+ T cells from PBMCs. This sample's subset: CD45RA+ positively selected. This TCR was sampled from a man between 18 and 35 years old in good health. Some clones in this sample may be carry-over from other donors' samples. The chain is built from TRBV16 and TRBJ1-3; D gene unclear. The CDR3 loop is CASSRHSGNTIYF. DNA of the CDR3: TGTGCCAGCAGCCGACACTCTGGAAACACCATATATTTT. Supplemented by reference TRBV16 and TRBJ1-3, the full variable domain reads GEEVAQTPKHLVRGEGQKAKLYCAPIKGHSYVFWYQQVLKNEFKFLISFQNENVFDETGMPKERFSAKCLPNSPCSLEIQATKLEDSAVYFCASSRHSGNTIYFGEGSWLTVV.